This TCR beta chain was profiled in a study of T cells in Graves' hyperthyroidism and ophthalmopathy. Regarding this clonotype: Its cognate antigen is unknown.

Study-level points and caveats: Blood also contained most expanded thyroid clonotypes above 0.001.

V dropped 8 bases and J dropped 2; count of bases not matched to a gene: 11. CDR1 and CDR2 from the germline V gene are SEHNR and FQNEAQ (reference sequence). The CDR3 sequence is 15 residues long. Regions amplified from RNA transcripts were the TCR beta CDR3 regions. HTBI primers were employed in a first-round RT-PCR of the TCR CDR3. TCRdb re-called the multiplex PCR reads with MiXCR, one entry per CDR3 protein. The table has hundreds of thousands of distinct CDR3 sequences, 40% to 55% seen once. The chain recombines TRBV7-9 with TRBJ2-7; 8 bases match TRBD2. Source material: peripheral blood or thyroid tissue (not recorded which). This receptor was taken from an adult man with Graves' disease, either hyperthyroidism or ophthalmopathy (not recorded which). The CDR3, as DNA: TGTGCCAGCCAAGGGGAGCGGGAGACCCCCTACGAGCAGTACTTC. It yields the protein CASQGERETPYEQYF.